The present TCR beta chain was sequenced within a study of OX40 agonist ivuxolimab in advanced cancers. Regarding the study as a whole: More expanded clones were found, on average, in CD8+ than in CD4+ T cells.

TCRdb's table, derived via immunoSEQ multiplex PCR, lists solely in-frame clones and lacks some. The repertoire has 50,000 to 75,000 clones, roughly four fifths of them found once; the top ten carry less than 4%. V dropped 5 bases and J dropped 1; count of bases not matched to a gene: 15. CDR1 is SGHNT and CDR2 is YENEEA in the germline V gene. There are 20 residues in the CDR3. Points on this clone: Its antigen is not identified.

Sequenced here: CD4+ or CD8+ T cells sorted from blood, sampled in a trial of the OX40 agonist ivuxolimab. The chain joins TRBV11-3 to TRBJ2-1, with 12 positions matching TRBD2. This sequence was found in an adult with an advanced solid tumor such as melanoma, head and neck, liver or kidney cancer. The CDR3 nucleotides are TGTGCCAGCAGCCCCGGCTGGACTAGCGGGGCGAGGGGATCCTACAATGAGCAGTTCTTC. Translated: CASSPGWTSGARGSYNEQFF.